These T cell receptor beta chains were read from a single sample in a study of OX40 agonist ivuxolimab in advanced cancers. Sequencing used immunoSEQ multiplex PCR; TCRdb keeps in-frame clones, though not all of them. The data show around 81,000 clones, with approximately 90% seen just once and more than 0.75% held by the top ten. The sample here was CD4+ or CD8+ T cells sorted from blood, taken in a trial of the OX40 agonist ivuxolimab. All receptors derive from an adult with an advanced solid tumor such as melanoma, head and neck, liver or kidney cancer. The CDR3 runs from the conserved cysteine through the conserved F or W. Each record gives: clone size, D gene, J gene, V gene, CDR3 protein, CDR3 DNA. D genes are given only for firm matches. Rows give clone size only sometimes, using once, few, many, or a class for an expanded clone.

clone size: .
D gene: TRBD1
J gene: TRBJ2-7
V gene: TRBV5-1
CDR3 protein: CASSPPETGTYEQYF
CDR3 DNA: TGCGCCAGCAGCCCCCCCGAGACAGGGACCTACGAGCAGTACTTC

clone size: .
D gene: .
J gene: TRBJ2-7
V gene: TRBV7-2
CDR3 protein: CASSLVGGTYEQYF
CDR3 DNA: TGTGCCAGCAGCTTAGTAGGGGGGACCTACGAGCAGTACTTC

clone size: .
D gene: .
J gene: TRBJ1-3
V gene: TRBV27
CDR3 protein: CASSSEGAGNTIYF
CDR3 DNA: TGTGCCAGCAGTTCCGAGGGGGCTGGAAACACCATATATTTT

clone size: .
D gene: TRBD1
J gene: TRBJ2-5
V gene: TRBV28
CDR3 protein: CASSLAATGFRTQYF
CDR3 DNA: TGTGCCAGCAGTTTAGCCGCGACAGGGTTTCGGACCCAGTACTTC

clone size: .
D gene: .
J gene: TRBJ1-4
V gene: TRBV28
CDR3 protein: CASSLFGANSNEKLFF
CDR3 DNA: TGTGCCAGCAGTCTGTTTGGGGCCAATAGTAATGAAAAACTGTTTTTT

clone size: .
D gene: TRBD2
J gene: TRBJ2-3
V gene: TRBV6-5
CDR3 protein: CASSYSGLAADTQYF
CDR3 DNA: TGTGCCAGCAGTTACTCCGGGCTAGCGGCAGATACGCAGTATTTT

clone size: .
D gene: .
J gene: TRBJ2-3
V gene: TRBV10-3
CDR3 protein: CAIRGGTTDTQYF
CDR3 DNA: TGTGCCATCAGGGGCGGAACCACAGATACGCAGTATTTT

clone size: .
D gene: .
J gene: TRBJ1-2
V gene: TRBV28
CDR3 protein: CASSLESGPGYTF
CDR3 DNA: TGTGCCAGCAGTTTAGAGTCGGGGCCCGGCTACACCTTC

clone size: .
D gene: TRBD2
J gene: TRBJ2-3
V gene: TRBV6-5
CDR3 protein: CASSYSATSGSLYF
CDR3 DNA: TGTGCCAGCAGTTACTCGGCTACTAGCGGGAGTTTGTATTTT

clone size: .
D gene: TRBD1
J gene: TRBJ2-7
V gene: TRBV7-8
CDR3 protein: CASRPNRGSSYEQYF
CDR3 DNA: TGTGCCAGCAGGCCCAACAGGGGGAGCTCCTACGAGCAGTACTTC

clone size: .
D gene: TRBD2
J gene: TRBJ2-7
V gene: TRBV6-6
CDR3 protein: CASSTTGTRFRQYF
CDR3 DNA: TGTGCCAGCAGTACTACCGGGACTAGATTTCGGCAGTACTTC

clone size: .
D gene: TRBD2
J gene: TRBJ2-1
V gene: TRBV2
CDR3 protein: CASREAGGPGEQFF
CDR3 DNA: TGTGCCAGCAGGGAAGCGGGAGGGCCGGGTGAGCAGTTCTTC

clone size: .
D gene: .
J gene: TRBJ1-2
V gene: TRBV18
CDR3 protein: CASSPGLHGYTF
CDR3 DNA: TGTGCCAGCTCACCAGGGCTCCATGGCTACACCTTC

clone size: .
D gene: .
J gene: TRBJ2-1
V gene: TRBV5-1
CDR3 protein: CASSRELRGEQFF
CDR3 DNA: TGCGCCAGCAGCCGGGAGCTCAGGGGGGAACAGTTCTTC

clone size: .
D gene: .
J gene: TRBJ2-2
V gene: TRBV2
CDR3 protein: CASSLHGTGYTGELFF
CDR3 DNA: TGTGCCAGCAGCTTACACGGGACTGGATACACCGGGGAGCTGTTTTTT

clone size: .
D gene: .
J gene: TRBJ1-2
V gene: TRBV5-6
CDR3 protein: CASSLWGAQGYTF
CDR3 DNA: TGTGCCAGCAGCTTGTGGGGGGCGCAGGGCTACACCTTC

clone size: once
D gene: .
J gene: TRBJ1-2
V gene: TRBV9
CDR3 protein: CASSPPLRSNYGYTF
CDR3 DNA: TGTGCCAGCAGCCCCCCCCTAAGGTCTAACTATGGCTACACCTTC

clone size: .
D gene: TRBD1
J gene: TRBJ2-7
V gene: TRBV7-8
CDR3 protein: CASTWDRRYEQYF
CDR3 DNA: TGTGCCAGCACCTGGGACAGGCGGTACGAGCAGTACTTC

clone size: .
D gene: .
J gene: TRBJ2-3
V gene: TRBV19
CDR3 protein: CASSIGAGTDTQYF
CDR3 DNA: TGTGCCAGTAGTATAGGGGCGGGAACAGATACGCAGTATTTT

clone size: .
D gene: TRBD1
J gene: TRBJ2-7
V gene: TRBV7-8
CDR3 protein: CASSSSRALTGAEQYF
CDR3 DNA: TGTGCCAGCAGCTCCAGCCGCGCCCTCACAGGGGCCGAGCAGTACTTC

clone size: .
D gene: .
J gene: TRBJ2-1
V gene: TRBV9
CDR3 protein: CASSAPGGWNEQFF
CDR3 DNA: TGTGCCAGCAGCGCCCCCGGAGGGTGGAATGAGCAGTTCTTC

clone size: .
D gene: .
J gene: TRBJ1-5
V gene: TRBV28
CDR3 protein: CASSPDSNQPQHF
CDR3 DNA: TGTGCCAGCAGCCCAGATAGCAATCAGCCCCAGCATTTT

clone size: once
D gene: TRBD1
J gene: TRBJ1-5
V gene: TRBV25-1
CDR3 protein: CASGTGTGNQPQHF
CDR3 DNA: TGTGCCAGCGGTACCGGGACAGGCAATCAGCCCCAGCATTTT

clone size: .
D gene: TRBD2
J gene: TRBJ2-7
V gene: TRBV30
CDR3 protein: CAWRGAGGGYEQYF
CDR3 DNA: TGTGCCTGGAGGGGAGCGGGAGGAGGGTACGAGCAGTACTTC

clone size: .
D gene: TRBD2
J gene: TRBJ2-5
V gene: TRBV5-1
CDR3 protein: CASSFEPFTSGETQYF
CDR3 DNA: TGCGCCAGCAGCTTTGAACCGTTTACTAGCGGAGAGACCCAGTACTTC

clone size: .
D gene: TRBD1
J gene: TRBJ2-7
V gene: TRBV6-5
CDR3 protein: CASSPQGAVFHEQYF
CDR3 DNA: TGTGCCAGCAGTCCACAGGGGGCGGTGTTCCACGAGCAGTACTTC

clone size: .
D gene: .
J gene: TRBJ1-4
V gene: TRBV6-5
CDR3 protein: CASSRGGVVNEKLFF
CDR3 DNA: TGTGCCAGCAGCCGGGGTGGCGTCGTCAATGAAAAACTGTTTTTT

clone size: .
D gene: TRBD1
J gene: TRBJ1-5
V gene: TRBV27
CDR3 protein: CASSFRGGTAYQPQHF
CDR3 DNA: TGTGCCAGCAGTTTCCGGGGGGGGACAGCCTATCAGCCCCAGCATTTT

clone size: .
D gene: .
J gene: TRBJ1-5
V gene: TRBV2
CDR3 protein: CASSEELGNQPQHF
CDR3 DNA: TGTGCCAGCAGTGAAGAGTTGGGGAATCAGCCCCAGCATTTT